This T cell receptor beta chain is drawn from a study of human thymus T cells. This table comes from immunoSEQ multiplex PCR, and its TCRdb copy is limited to in-frame clones, with some not included. The sample lists fewer than 55,000 clones, about 93% occurring once. Of note for this clone: Antigen: not known.

Infants served as donors; they were healthy and Finnish and were having corrective surgery for congenital heart defects. Blood DNA came from all available leukocytes, not a fixed cell number. Study-wide points: Seemingly biased V and J gene usage marked thymic and blood repertoires.

J was trimmed by 0 bases and V by 0 bases; bases with no gene match: 9. The V gene's germline CDR1 is SGHVS and CDR2 FNYEAQ. The CDR3 has 18 amino acids. The TCR comes from a boy less than two years old with a congenital heart defect but otherwise immunologically healthy. V gene TRBV7-6 combines with J gene TRBJ2-7; 9 bases fit TRBD2. The specimen sequenced was blood. Written as DNA, the CDR3 is TGTGCCAGCAGCTTAGCCCTCCCTAGCGGGGAAAGCTCCTACGAGCAGTACTTC. Amino acid sequence: CASSLALPSGESSYEQYF. Full variable domain (outside the CDR3, taken from reference TRBV7-6 and TRBJ2-7): GAGVSQSPRYKVTKRGQDVALRCDPISGHVSLYWYRQALGQGPEFLTYFNYEAQQDKSGLPNDRFSAERPEGSISTLTIQRTEQRDSAMYRCASSLALPSGESSYEQYFGPGTRLTVT.